Detailed here is one TCR beta chain. This sample stems from a study of blood T cell repertoires in COVID-19. Study as a whole: COVID-19 samples from acute and convalescent phases originated in the United States, Italy and Spain.

As handled by the study authors: Amplifying reference gene primers gave estimates of nucleated cell counts. TCRdb's table, derived via immunoSEQ multiplex PCR, lists solely in-frame clones and lacks some. The DNA was the basis for D and trimming; V, J and clone size are from that table. This sample yields 90,000 to 120,000 clones, of which 80% to 90% are seen a single time; 2% to 3% belongs to the top ten. Those who participated ranged in age from about 18 to 95 years and resided in some 24 US areas. Categorization into cohorts depended on clinical history that participants reported. This CDR3 has 14 residues. Germline lookup yields CDR1 MNHEY and CDR2 SMNVEV (reference sequence). The ends were cut back, 6 bases at V and 4 bases at J, with 13 bases in the middle.

Sequenced material: PBMCs or T cells enriched from blood (not recorded which). The clonotype originates from a woman aged 50 to 60 who had recovered from COVID-19. This chain links TRBV27 with TRBJ2-1; the D gene is possibly TRBD2 (5 bases). CDR3 bases: TGTGCCAGCAGCCCGAGCGGAGTTTACAATGAGCAGTTCTTC. Residues: CASSPSGVYNEQFF.